This TCR beta chain appears in the sequencing data of a study of shared clonotypes between healthy human individuals. The germline gives CDR1 SGHVS, CDR2 FQNEAQ. The ends were cut back, 1 base at V and 2 bases at J, with 12 bases in the middle. This CDR3 comprises 16 residues. Method: immunoSEQ multiplex PCR; TCRdb's copy keeps in-frame clones and lacks some. The data contain about 800,000 clones, about 96% of them singletons. Terminally differentiated effector memory CD45RA+ cells were excluded by CCR7 positive selection of CD45RO-negative cells. This receptor was identified in a man aged 25-40 years in good health. The sequencing sample was made of naive CD8+ T cells sorted from blood. J is TRBJ1-3 and V is TRBV7-8, with D maybe TRBD1 (6 bases). The CDR3 region is CASSLVEGVTGNTIYF. The CDR3 region has the DNA TGTGCCAGCAGCTTAGTCGAGGGGGTGACTGGAAACACCATATATTTT.